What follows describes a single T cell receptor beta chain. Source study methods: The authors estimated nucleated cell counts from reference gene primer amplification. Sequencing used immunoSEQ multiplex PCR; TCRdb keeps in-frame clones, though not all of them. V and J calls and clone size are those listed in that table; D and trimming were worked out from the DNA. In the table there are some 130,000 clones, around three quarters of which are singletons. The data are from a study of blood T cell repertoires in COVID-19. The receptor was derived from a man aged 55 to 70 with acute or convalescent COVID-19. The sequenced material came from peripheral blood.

The chain's CDR3 is CASSSSRSGRSYEQYF. CDR3 in DNA: TGTGCCAGCAGTTCCAGCCGGAGCGGGAGGTCCTACGAGCAGTACTTC. The J gene is TRBJ2-7, the V gene TRBV6-2 or TRBV6-3; 9 bases fit TRBD2. Trimming at V came to 4 bases and at J to 1 base, leaving 8 bases not matched to a gene. The CDR3 runs 16 residues. The germline V gene encodes CDR1 MNHEY and CDR2 SVGEGT.